This is a list of T cell receptor beta chains from one sample in a study of T cell repertoires in cytomegalovirus infection. MiXCR, applied by TCRdb to the reads, yields one record per CDR3 protein. In the table there are roughly 920,000 distinct CDR3 sequences, 31% of which are singletons. These TCRs' antigens remain unknown. This material consisted of cultured CD8+ T cells from PBMCs, taken from culture after CMV antigen stimulation. The receptors here all came from a human donor in good health (CMV status not recorded). Some clones in this sample may be carry-over from other donors' samples. CDR3s include the opening cysteine and the closing phenylalanine or tryptophan. D genes are given only for firm matches. The size of a clone is reported for some rows only, either as once, few or many, or as a class for expanded clones.

J gene: TRBJ1-2; clone size: few; D gene: -; V gene: TRBV10-3; CDR3 length: 15; CDR3 DNA: TGTGCCATCAATCCCGGGATAGCGGCTAACTATGGCTACACCTTC; CDR3 protein: CAINPGIAANYGYTF
J gene: TRBJ2-2; clone size: -; D gene: -; V gene: TRBV20-1; CDR3 length: 13; CDR3 DNA: TGCAGTGCTGAAGACAGTTTCACCGGGGAGCTGTTTTTT; CDR3 protein: CSAEDSFTGELFF
J gene: TRBJ2-7; clone size: few; D gene: -; V gene: TRBV7-9; CDR3 length: 13; CDR3 DNA: TGTGCCAGCAGCTTAGCGGGTTTCCACGAGCAGTACTTC; CDR3 protein: CASSLAGFHEQYF
J gene: TRBJ1-1; clone size: -; D gene: TRBD1; V gene: TRBV25-1; CDR3 length: 18; CDR3 DNA: TGTGCCAGCAGTGAATACGGGGACAGGGGGCGTCCGAACACTGAAGCTTTCTTT; CDR3 protein: CASSEYGDRGRPNTEAFF
J gene: TRBJ1-1; clone size: -; D gene: TRBD1; V gene: TRBV7-9; CDR3 length: 17; CDR3 DNA: TGTGCCAGCAGCTTAAGCGGCAGGGGGCTATCGAACACTGAAGCTTTCTTT; CDR3 protein: CASSLSGRGLSNTEAFF
J gene: TRBJ2-1; clone size: -; D gene: -; V gene: TRBV7-9; CDR3 length: 12; CDR3 DNA: TGTGCCAGCAGCTGGGAGGCTGGTGAGCAGTTCTTC; CDR3 protein: CASSWEAGEQFF
J gene: TRBJ2-1; clone size: once; D gene: -; V gene: TRBV4-1; CDR3 length: 16; CDR3 DNA: TGCGCCAGCAGCCCCGGAGGAGGGGCACGGGACAATGAGCAGTTCTTC; CDR3 protein: CASSPGGGARDNEQFF
J gene: TRBJ2-5; clone size: -; D gene: TRBD2; V gene: TRBV12-3/TRBV12-4; CDR3 length: 14; CDR3 DNA: TGTGCCAGCAGGGGTAGCGGGGGACAAGAGACCCAGTACTTC; CDR3 protein: CASRGSGGQETQYF
J gene: TRBJ2-6; clone size: many; D gene: TRBD1; V gene: TRBV12-3/TRBV12-4; CDR3 length: 17; CDR3 DNA: TGTGCCAGCAGTACCGACAGGGATGTGTCCGGGGCCAACGTCCTGACTTTC; CDR3 protein: CASSTDRDVSGANVLTF
J gene: TRBJ1-3; clone size: few; D gene: -; V gene: TRBV12-3/TRBV12-4; CDR3 length: 17; CDR3 DNA: TGTGCCAGCACCCCGGTATCTGCCCGTCGGGCTGGAAACACCATATATTTT; CDR3 protein: CASTPVSARRAGNTIYF
J gene: TRBJ2-2; clone size: many; D gene: -; V gene: TRBV7-9; CDR3 length: 12; CDR3 DNA: TGTGCCAGCACCGACGTGGCCGGGGAGCTGTTTTTT; CDR3 protein: CASTDVAGELFF
J gene: TRBJ1-1; clone size: -; D gene: TRBD1; V gene: TRBV6-5; CDR3 length: 17; CDR3 DNA: TGTGCCAGCAGTTACCGCAGGGGGCGCGGGTCAAACACTGAAGCTTTCTTT; CDR3 protein: CASSYRRGRGSNTEAFF
J gene: TRBJ1-6; clone size: -; D gene: -; V gene: TRBV7-9; CDR3 length: 13; CDR3 DNA: TGTGCCAGCAGCTCAGTGAGGAACGTTCCCCTCCACTTT; CDR3 protein: CASSSVRNVPLHF
J gene: TRBJ2-7; clone size: few; D gene: TRBD1; V gene: TRBV10-3; CDR3 length: 13; CDR3 DNA: TGTGCCATCAGTCTGGACAGGGGCTACGAGCAGTACTTC; CDR3 protein: CAISLDRGYEQYF
J gene: TRBJ1-5; clone size: -; D gene: -; V gene: TRBV11-2; CDR3 length: 12; CDR3 DNA: TGTGCCAGCAGCGTAGGGCCTCAGCCCCAGCATTTT; CDR3 protein: CASSVGPQPQHF
J gene: TRBJ1-5; clone size: -; D gene: -; V gene: TRBV19; CDR3 length: 15; CDR3 DNA: TGTGCCAGTAGTATTAATTGGGCAGGGAATCAGCCCCAGCATTTT; CDR3 protein: CASSINWAGNQPQHF
J gene: TRBJ1-2; clone size: -; D gene: -; V gene: TRBV5-4; CDR3 length: 15; CDR3 DNA: TGTGCCAGCAGCCCCTTCGGTGGGTTTAACTATGGCTACACCTTC; CDR3 protein: CASSPFGGFNYGYTF
J gene: TRBJ2-5; clone size: -; D gene: -; V gene: TRBV12-5; CDR3 length: 17; CDR3 DNA: TGTGCTAGTGGTCCCGGGGTCACCACCCAGTACCAAGAGACCCAGTACTTC; CDR3 protein: CASGPGVTTQYQETQYF
J gene: TRBJ2-2; clone size: many; D gene: TRBD2; V gene: TRBV7-8; CDR3 length: 18; CDR3 DNA: TGTGCCAGCAGCTTAGGGGTGGAACTAGCGGGGTCTGGCGGGGAGCTGTTTTTT; CDR3 protein: CASSLGVELAGSGGELFF
J gene: TRBJ1-5; clone size: -; D gene: -; V gene: TRBV20-1; CDR3 length: 14; CDR3 DNA: TGCAGTGCTAGGCCCGTGGGGAGCGGGCAGCCCCAGCATTTT; CDR3 protein: CSARPVGSGQPQHF
J gene: TRBJ2-1; clone size: few; D gene: -; V gene: TRBV24-1; CDR3 length: 12; CDR3 DNA: TGTGCCACCAGCTATAGGACGGATGAGCAGTTCTTC; CDR3 protein: CATSYRTDEQFF
J gene: TRBJ1-2; clone size: few; D gene: TRBD1; V gene: TRBV12-3/TRBV12-4; CDR3 length: 16; CDR3 DNA: TGTGCCAGCAGTGAATATGACAGGGCCCGCCTCTATGGCTACACCTTC; CDR3 protein: CASSEYDRARLYGYTF
J gene: TRBJ2-1; clone size: -; D gene: TRBD2; V gene: TRBV12-5; CDR3 length: 15; CDR3 DNA: TGTGCTAGTGGTCCGACTAGCGGGGGCGACAATGAGCAGTTCTTC; CDR3 protein: CASGPTSGGDNEQFF
J gene: TRBJ2-5; clone size: -; D gene: -; V gene: TRBV12-3/TRBV12-4; CDR3 length: 15; CDR3 DNA: TGTGCCAGCAGTTTTGGGACTCCAATAGGGGAGACCCAGTACTTC; CDR3 protein: CASSFGTPIGETQYF
J gene: TRBJ1-1; clone size: -; D gene: -; V gene: TRBV14; CDR3 length: 14; CDR3 DNA: TGTGCCAGCAGCCAAGATTCAAGGGGAACTGAAGCTTTCTTT; CDR3 protein: CASSQDSRGTEAFF
J gene: TRBJ2-2; clone size: many; D gene: -; V gene: TRBV7-2; CDR3 length: 12; CDR3 DNA: TGTGCCAGCAGCTGGCTGGCCGGGGAGCTGTTTTTT; CDR3 protein: CASSWLAGELFF
J gene: TRBJ2-3; clone size: -; D gene: -; V gene: TRBV2; CDR3 length: 16; CDR3 DNA: TGTGCCAGAAAGGCGTCCAGGGTCCTCAAAGCGGATACGCAGTATTTT; CDR3 protein: CARKASRVLKADTQYF
J gene: TRBJ1-1; clone size: few; D gene: -; V gene: TRBV2; CDR3 length: 11; CDR3 DNA: TGTGCCAGCAATGGAGGCACTGAAGCTTTCTTT; CDR3 protein: CASNGGTEAFF
J gene: TRBJ1-2; clone size: -; D gene: TRBD1; V gene: TRBV12-3/TRBV12-4; CDR3 length: 16; CDR3 DNA: TGTGCCAGCAGTGGCGGACGGACAGGGGAGTACTATGGCTACACCTTC; CDR3 protein: CASSGGRTGEYYGYTF
J gene: TRBJ1-4; clone size: -; D gene: -; V gene: TRBV9; CDR3 length: 13; CDR3 DNA: TGTGCCAGCAGCGTAGCCCTAAATGAAAAACTGTTTTTT; CDR3 protein: CASSVALNEKLFF
J gene: TRBJ2-5; clone size: few; D gene: TRBD2; V gene: TRBV4-2; CDR3 length: 18; CDR3 DNA: TGTGCCAGCAGCCAAGAAGGGCTAGCGGGGGGCCCGTGGTCCACCCAGTACTTC; CDR3 protein: CASSQEGLAGGPWSTQYF
J gene: TRBJ2-3; clone size: -; D gene: -; V gene: TRBV27; CDR3 length: 13; CDR3 DNA: TGTGCCAGCAGTTTAAGAAGCTGGGATACGCAGTATTTT; CDR3 protein: CASSLRSWDTQYF
J gene: TRBJ1-2; clone size: few; D gene: -; V gene: TRBV19; CDR3 length: 15; CDR3 DNA: TGTGCCAGTAGTACAACCCACCGACCCCTTGATGGCTACACCTTC; CDR3 protein: CASSTTHRPLDGYTF
J gene: TRBJ1-2; clone size: -; D gene: TRBD1; V gene: TRBV10-3; CDR3 length: 14; CDR3 DNA: TGTGCCATCAGGGACCGGGACAGGGTATTCGGCTACACCTTC; CDR3 protein: CAIRDRDRVFGYTF
J gene: TRBJ1-2; clone size: -; D gene: -; V gene: TRBV10-3; CDR3 length: 17; CDR3 DNA: TGTGCCATCAGTGAGCGGCCAGGGGAGGTTATCCGAAATGGCTACACCTTC; CDR3 protein: CAISERPGEVIRNGYTF
J gene: TRBJ2-1; clone size: once; D gene: -; V gene: TRBV19; CDR3 length: 18; CDR3 DNA: TGTGCCAGTAAAGGGGCGTTACGGGACGGGAGCCCCTACAATGAGCAGTTCTTC; CDR3 protein: CASKGALRDGSPYNEQFF
J gene: TRBJ2-5; clone size: -; D gene: TRBD2; V gene: TRBV29-1; CDR3 length: 21; CDR3 DNA: TGCAGCGTTGAAGGATTAAACATTCCGGGACTAGCGGGGGCGTCCAGGGAGACCCAGTACTTC; CDR3 protein: CSVEGLNIPGLAGASRETQYF
J gene: TRBJ2-7; clone size: -; D gene: -; V gene: TRBV2; CDR3 length: 13; CDR3 DNA: TGTGCCAGCAGTATGACAACAACCTACGAGCAGTACTTC; CDR3 protein: CASSMTTTYEQYF
J gene: TRBJ2-5; clone size: many; D gene: -; V gene: TRBV7-9; CDR3 length: 17; CDR3 DNA: TGTGCCAGCAGCCCCCTAGCCTCCGGACGGTACCAAGAGACCCAGTACTTC; CDR3 protein: CASSPLASGRYQETQYF
J gene: TRBJ2-3; clone size: -; D gene: -; V gene: TRBV7-2; CDR3 length: 15; CDR3 DNA: TGTGCCAGCAGCTTAAGCAATGGCGTGTCAGATACGCAGTATTTT; CDR3 protein: CASSLSNGVSDTQYF
J gene: TRBJ1-5; clone size: many; D gene: -; V gene: TRBV6-5; CDR3 length: 15; CDR3 DNA: TGTGCCAGCAGTTTGACAGAGAATAGCAATCAGCCCCAGCATTTT; CDR3 protein: CASSLTENSNQPQHF
J gene: TRBJ1-4; clone size: -; D gene: -; V gene: TRBV15; CDR3 length: 16; CDR3 DNA: TGTGCCACCAGCAGAGATGTGGGGGGCGCCTCTGAAAAACTGTTTTTT; CDR3 protein: CATSRDVGGASEKLFF
J gene: TRBJ1-4; clone size: -; D gene: -; V gene: TRBV9; CDR3 length: 9; CDR3 DNA: TGTGCCAGCAGCCCTAAACTGTTTTTT; CDR3 protein: CASSPKLFF
J gene: TRBJ2-1; clone size: many; D gene: -; V gene: TRBV7-9; CDR3 length: 13; CDR3 DNA: TGTGCCAGCGGGACCAGGACAGACAATGAGCAGTTCTTC; CDR3 protein: CASGTRTDNEQFF
J gene: TRBJ2-1; clone size: many; D gene: TRBD2; V gene: TRBV7-3; CDR3 length: 16; CDR3 DNA: TGTGCCAGCAGCCCATGGGTGGCGGGGGGCGACAATGAGCAGTTCTTC; CDR3 protein: CASSPWVAGGDNEQFF